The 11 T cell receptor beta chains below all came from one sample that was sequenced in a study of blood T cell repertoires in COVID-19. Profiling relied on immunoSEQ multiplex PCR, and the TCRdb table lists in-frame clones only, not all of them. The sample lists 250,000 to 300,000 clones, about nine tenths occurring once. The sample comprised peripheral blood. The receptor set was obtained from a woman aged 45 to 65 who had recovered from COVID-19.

CDR3: CAISESGGYNEQFF. The CDR3 DNA sequence: TGTGCCATCAGTGAGTCCGGGGGTTACAATGAGCAGTTCTTC. This chain connects TRBV10-3 to TRBJ2-1; possibly TRBD2 for D (6 bases). The CDR3 totals 14 residues. Germline-derived CDR1 and CDR2 are ENHRY and SYGVKD. Trimming took 0 bases from V and 4 from J, leaving 7 bases between them.

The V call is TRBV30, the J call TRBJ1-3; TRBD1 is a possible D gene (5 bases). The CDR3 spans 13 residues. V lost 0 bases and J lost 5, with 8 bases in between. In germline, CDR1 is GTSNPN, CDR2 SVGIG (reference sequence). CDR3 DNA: TGTGCCTGGAGTGTCGGGGGGAGAAACACCATATATTTT. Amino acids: CAWSVGGRNTIYF.

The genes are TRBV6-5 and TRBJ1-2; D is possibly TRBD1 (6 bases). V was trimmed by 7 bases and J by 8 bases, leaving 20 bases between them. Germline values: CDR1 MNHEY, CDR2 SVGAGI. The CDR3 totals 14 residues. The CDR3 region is CASTQQGGTAGYTF. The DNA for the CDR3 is TGTGCCAGCACTCAACAGGGCGGCACTGCCGGCTACACCTTC.

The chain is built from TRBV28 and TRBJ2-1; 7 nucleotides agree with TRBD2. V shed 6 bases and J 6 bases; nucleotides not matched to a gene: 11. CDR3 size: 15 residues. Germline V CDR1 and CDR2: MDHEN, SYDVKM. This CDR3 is CASSPPGGLINEQFF. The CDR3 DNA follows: TGTGCCAGCAGCCCGCCGGGAGGCCTAATCAATGAGCAGTTCTTC.

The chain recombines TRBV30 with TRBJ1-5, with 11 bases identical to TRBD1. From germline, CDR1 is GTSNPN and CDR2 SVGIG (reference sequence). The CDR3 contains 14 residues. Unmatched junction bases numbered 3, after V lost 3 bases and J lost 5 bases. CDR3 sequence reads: CAWSPGQGDQPQHF. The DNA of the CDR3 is TGTGCCTGGAGCCCGGGACAGGGGGATCAGCCCCAGCATTTT.

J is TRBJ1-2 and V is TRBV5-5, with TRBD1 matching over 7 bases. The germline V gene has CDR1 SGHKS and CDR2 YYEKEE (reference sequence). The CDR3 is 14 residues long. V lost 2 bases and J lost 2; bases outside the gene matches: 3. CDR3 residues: CASSFRQGNYGYTF. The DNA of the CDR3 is TGTGCCAGCAGCTTTAGACAGGGAAACTATGGCTACACCTTC. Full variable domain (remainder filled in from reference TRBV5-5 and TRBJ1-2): DAGVTQSPTHLIKTRGQQVTLRCSPISGHKSVSWYQQVLGQGPQFIFQYYEKEERGRGNFPDRFSARQFPNYSSELNVNALLLGDSALYLCASSFRQGNYGYTFGSGTRLTVV.

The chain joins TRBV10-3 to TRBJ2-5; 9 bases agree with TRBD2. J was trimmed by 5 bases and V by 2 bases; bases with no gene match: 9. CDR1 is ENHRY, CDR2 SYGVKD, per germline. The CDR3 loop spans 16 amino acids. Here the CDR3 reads CAISEGTSPGGETQYF. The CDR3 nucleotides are TGTGCCATCAGTGAGGGGACTAGCCCTGGGGGGGAGACCCAGTACTTC.

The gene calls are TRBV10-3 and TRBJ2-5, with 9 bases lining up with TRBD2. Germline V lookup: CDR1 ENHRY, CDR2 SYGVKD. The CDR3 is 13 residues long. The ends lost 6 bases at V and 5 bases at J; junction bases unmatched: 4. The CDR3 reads CAISSGGKETQYF. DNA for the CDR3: TGTGCCATCAGCAGCGGGGGGAAGGAGACCCAGTACTTC.

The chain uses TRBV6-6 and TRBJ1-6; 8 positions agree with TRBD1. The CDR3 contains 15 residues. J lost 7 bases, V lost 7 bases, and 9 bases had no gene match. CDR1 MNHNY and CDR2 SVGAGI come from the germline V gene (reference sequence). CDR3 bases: TGTGCCAGCACCCCGGACAGGGCGTGGAATTCACCCCTCCACTTT. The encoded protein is CASTPDRAWNSPLHF.

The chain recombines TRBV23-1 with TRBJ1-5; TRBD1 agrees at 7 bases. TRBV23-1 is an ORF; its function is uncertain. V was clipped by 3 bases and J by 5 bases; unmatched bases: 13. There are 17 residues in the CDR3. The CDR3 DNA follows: TGCGCCAGCAGTCACCGCCCCGACAGGGTAGCCCATCAGCCCCAGCATTTT. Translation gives CASSHRPDRVAHQPQHF.

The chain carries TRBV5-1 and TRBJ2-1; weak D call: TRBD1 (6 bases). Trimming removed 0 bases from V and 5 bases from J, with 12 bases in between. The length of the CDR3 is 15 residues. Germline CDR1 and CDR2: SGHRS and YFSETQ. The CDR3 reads CASSLASGGNNEQFF. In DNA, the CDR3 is TGCGCCAGCAGCTTGGCTAGTGGGGGCAACAATGAGCAGTTCTTC.